The text below deals with one TCR beta chain. The antigen remains undetermined. TCRdb's table, derived via immunoSEQ multiplex PCR, lists solely in-frame clones and lacks some. The data contain a few million clones, approximately 94% of them seen just once; the ten biggest clones take up over 0.12%. The data belong to a study of shared clonotypes between healthy human individuals. Study conclusions and caveats: Among the subsets, naive ones generally showed larger estimated richness than memory ones. Non-shared clonotypes had lower generation probabilities than those shared by all four donors. Sharing across a few donors was seen in 4% to 6.5% of naive CD4 clonotypes.

Germline V gene sequence: CDR1 SNHLY, CDR2 FYNNEI. V lost 7 bases, J lost 2 bases, and 11 bases lay in between. The CDR3 consists of 13 residues. This receptor was obtained from a man aged 18 to 30 in good health. The sample consisted of naive CD4+ T cells sorted from blood. As to subset: CD45RA+ positively selected. The J gene is TRBJ1-2, the V gene TRBV2, with D perhaps TRBD1 (5 bases). The CDR3 sequence is CASIPYRNYGYTF. The CDR3 bases are TGTGCCAGCATCCCCTACAGGAACTATGGCTACACCTTC.